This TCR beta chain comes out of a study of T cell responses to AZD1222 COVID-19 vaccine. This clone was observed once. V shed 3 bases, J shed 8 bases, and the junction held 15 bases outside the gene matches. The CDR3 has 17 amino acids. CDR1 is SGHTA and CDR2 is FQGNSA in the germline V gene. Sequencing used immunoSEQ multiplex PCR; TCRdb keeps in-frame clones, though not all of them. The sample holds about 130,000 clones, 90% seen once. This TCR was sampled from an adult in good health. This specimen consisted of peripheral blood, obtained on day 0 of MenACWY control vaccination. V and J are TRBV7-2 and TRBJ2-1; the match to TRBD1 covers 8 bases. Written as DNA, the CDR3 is TGTGCCAGCAGCTTCCTCCATCTAGCAGGGGGCTTGGATGAGCAGTTCTTC. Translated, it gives CASSFLHLAGGLDEQFF.